These T cell receptor beta chains were read from a single sample in a study of T cell changes during pregnancy in multiple sclerosis. Assay: immunoSEQ multiplex PCR; the TCRdb copy retains only in-frame clones and omits some. The repertoire holds tens of thousands of clones, around 92% seen once, with around 1.8% in the top ten. The sequencing here drew on peripheral blood, taken after pregnancy. Every receptor here comes from a female donor in good health, enrolled as a control in a pregnancy study. Each CDR3 is given with its conserved first and last residue. The D gene is left open where the match is weak. Part of the rows lack a size; the others show once, few, many or a class for expanded clones.

>TRBD1|TRBJ2-5|TRBV7-2|-
TGTGCCAGCAGCTTATACACCGGGACAGGGAAAGAGACCCAGTACTTC
CASSLYTGTGKETQYF
>-|TRBJ1-3|TRBV29-1|-
TGCAGCTCTGCAGAAGGAAACACCATATATTTT
CSSAEGNTIYF
>-|TRBJ1-6|TRBV14|once
TGTGCCAGCAGCCAAGTGACAGCCGTAGGGCCCCTCCACTTT
CASSQVTAVGPLHF
>-|TRBJ2-3|TRBV6-4|-
TGTGCCAGCAGTGACCAAGGCGGAGCCCCAACGCAGTATTTT
CASSDQGGAPTQYF
>TRBD1|TRBJ1-2|TRBV7-6|-
TGTGCCAGCAGCTTAGGGCAGGGGGCCGAGGGCTACACCTTC
CASSLGQGAEGYTF
>-|TRBJ1-2|TRBV7-9|-
TGTGCCAGCGATGGTTGGGCAAACCCGGCCTATGGCTACACCTTC
CASDGWANPAYGYTF
>-|TRBJ2-3|TRBV7-9|-
TGTGCCAGCAGCCCCGTCCGGGACACTACAGATACGCAGTATTTT
CASSPVRDTTDTQYF
>-|TRBJ2-7|TRBV7-6|-
TGTGCCAGCAGCTTATTGGGGGAGGACTCGAGAGAGCAGTACTTC
CASSLLGEDSREQYF
>-|TRBJ2-1|TRBV2|-
TGTGCCAGCAGAGGGCGGGGCTACAATGAGCAGTTCTTC
CASRGRGYNEQFF
>-|TRBJ1-3|TRBV5-1|once
TGCGCCAGCAGCCCCGACCCAGCGGGAGGAAACACCATATATTTT
CASSPDPAGGNTIYF
>-|TRBJ2-7|TRBV7-7|-
TGTGCTAGCAGCTTAGACAGGTTTGGGGAGCAGTACTTC
CASSLDRFGEQYF
>TRBD1|TRBJ2-5|TRBV5-4|-
TGTGCCAGCAGCCCCGACGGGACAGTACAAGAGACCCAGTACTTC
CASSPDGTVQETQYF
>-|TRBJ2-7|TRBV19|once
TGTGCCAGTAGTATGGCAGGGCTGAGAGGCGACGGACGCTACGAGCAGTACTTC
CASSMAGLRGDGRYEQYF
>-|TRBJ1-6|TRBV6-1|-
TGTGCCAGCTCGAGGGAACCGGGGGGTTCACCCCTCCACTTT
CASSREPGGSPLHF
>-|TRBJ1-3|TRBV14|-
TGTGCCAGCAGCCAAGGGAGGGGAAACACCATATATTTT
CASSQGRGNTIYF
>TRBD2|TRBJ2-5|TRBV5-4|-
TGTGCCAGCAGCTTGATGGGGGGGTACCAAGAGACCCAGTACTTC
CASSLMGGYQETQYF
>-|TRBJ1-6|TRBV7-8|-
TGTGCCAGCAGCTTAATCAGGGCAAATTCACCCCTCCACTTT
CASSLIRANSPLHF
>-|TRBJ2-1|TRBV4-1|-
TGCGCCAGCAGCCAAGGTGCCGGGGGTGAGCAGTTCTTC
CASSQGAGGEQFF
>TRBD1|TRBJ1-1|TRBV6-5|-
TGTGCCAGCAGTGTGGGACAGGGCAACACTGAAGCTTTCTTT
CASSVGQGNTEAFF
>TRBD2|TRBJ2-5|TRBV10-3|-
TGTGCCGCGGCTAGCGGGGAGCAAGAGACCCAGTACTTC
CAAASGEQETQYF
>-|TRBJ1-5|TRBV7-2|-
TGTGCCAGCAGCCCAGGTATTAAGCAGCCCCAGCATTTT
CASSPGIKQPQHF
>TRBD1|TRBJ1-4|TRBV10-3|-
TGTGCCATCAGTGCCGGGACAGGTTTTGAAAAACTGTTTTTT
CAISAGTGFEKLFF
>-|TRBJ1-6|TRBV30|-
TGTGCCTGGAGTTATCAGGGGCGGAATAATTCACCCCTCCACTTT
CAWSYQGRNNSPLHF
>-|TRBJ1-1|TRBV2|-
TGTGCCAGCAGTGTGGTGGGGGCGGTCGCTGGAGCTTTCTTT
CASSVVGAVAGAFF
>-|TRBJ1-6|TRBV7-2|-
TGTGCCAGCAGCTTAGAGCGGTCCAGGGGTGGGTCACCCCTCCACTTT
CASSLERSRGGSPLHF
>TRBD2|TRBJ2-7|TRBV9|-
TGTGCCAGCAGTCCCGGACTAGCGGCCTCCTACGAGCAGTACTTC
CASSPGLAASYEQYF
>-|TRBJ1-3|TRBV7-3|-
TGTGCCAGCAGCTCAGGGCCTGGAAACACCATATATTTT
CASSSGPGNTIYF
>-|TRBJ1-1|TRBV19|-
TGTGCCAGTAGTATCTGGGCTGAGAACACTGAAGCTTTCTTT
CASSIWAENTEAFF
>-|TRBJ2-7|TRBV7-9|once
TGTGCCAGCAGCTCGGACAGCCAGAGGCAGTACTTC
CASSSDSQRQYF
>TRBD2|TRBJ2-5|TRBV25-1|-
TGTGCCAGCAGTGAACCGGGGGGGCAAGAGACCCAGTACTTC
CASSEPGGQETQYF
>-|TRBJ1-5|TRBV28|once
TGTGCCAGCCGTAAAGGGGGGGGGTATAGCAATCAGCCCCAGCATTTT
CASRKGGGYSNQPQHF
>-|TRBJ1-5|TRBV6-1|-
TGTGCCAGCAGTGCGGACAATCCGGATCAGCCCCAGCATTTT
CASSADNPDQPQHF
>TRBD1|TRBJ2-1|TRBV7-3|-
TGTGCCAGCAGCGAGACAGGGGCTACTAATGAGCAGTTCTTC
CASSETGATNEQFF
>-|TRBJ2-3|TRBV5-4|-
TGTGCCAGCAGCCGATGGGACACTCCAGATACGCAGTATTTT
CASSRWDTPDTQYF
>-|TRBJ2-3|TRBV6-5|-
TGTGCCAGCAGGCCCACTCGGCAGGGCACGCAGTATTTT
CASRPTRQGTQYF
>TRBD2|TRBJ2-5|TRBV5-1|-
TGCGCCAGCAGCTTCACTCCCAAGGCGGGGGGTTATGTGGAGACCCAGTACTTC
CASSFTPKAGGYVETQYF
>TRBD2|TRBJ2-2|TRBV19|once
TGTGCCAGCTTTCTAGCGGGGGGGCGGTCCGGGGAGCTGTTTTTT
CASFLAGGRSGELFF
>-|TRBJ2-7|TRBV2|-
TGTGCCAGCGGAGAATACGAGCAGTACTTC
CASGEYEQYF
>TRBD2|TRBJ2-1|TRBV9|-
TGTGCCAGCAGCCGACTAGCGGGGGCCATCAATGAGCAGTTCTTC
CASSRLAGAINEQFF
>-|TRBJ2-5|TRBV9|-
TGTGCCAGCAGCATCCAGGGTGGGGCAGAGACCCAGTACTTC
CASSIQGGAETQYF
>TRBD1|TRBJ2-7|TRBV5-1|-
TGCGCCAGCAGCTTGGCCCCCCCTGGGACAGGGTCCCACGAGCAGTACTTC
CASSLAPPGTGSHEQYF